The 32 T cell receptor beta chains below all came from one sample that was sequenced in a study of blood T cell repertoires in COVID-19. Sequenced by immunoSEQ multiplex PCR; TCRdb stores in-frame clones only, minus some. Of more than 100,000 clones listed, around 89% are singletons. Input material: peripheral blood. All receptors derive from a woman between 55 and 75 years old with COVID-19, enrolled during active disease.

This clone was observed a single time. The V and J genes are TRBV5-5 and TRBJ2-2, with 8 bases fitting TRBD2. The CDR3 has 15 amino acids. Per the germline V gene, CDR1 is SGHKS and CDR2 is YYEKEE (reference sequence). Losses at the gene ends were 2 bases for V and 6 bases for J; bases not matched to a gene: 6. CDR3 nucleotides: TGTGCCAGCAGCTTCGCCGGGGGGGCCTCCGGGGAGCTGTTTTTT. This gives the protein CASSFAGGASGELFF.

This clone has just one count. This chain connects TRBV5-1 to TRBJ2-5, with TRBD2 matching 7 bases. The CDR3 has 16 amino acids. CDR1 is SGHRS, CDR2 YFSETQ, per germline. Trimming took 0 bases from V and 2 from J; bases not matched to a gene: 7. CDR3 sequence (DNA): TGCGCCAGCAGCTTGGCCGGGGGGTACCCGCAAGAGACCCAGTACTTC. This encodes CASSLAGGYPQETQYF.

The rearrangement joins TRBV5-1 to TRBJ1-2; the match to TRBD1 covers 9 bases. With V trimmed by 4 bases and J by 6 bases, 4 bases remained unmatched. Germline CDR1 and CDR2: SGHRS and YFSETQ. This CDR3 is built from 13 residues. The CDR3 bases are TGCGCCAGCAGCCCGGGACAGGGTGATGGCTACACCTTC. It translates to CASSPGQGDGYTF.

The chain couples TRBV4-3 to TRBJ1-4, with unresolved D. CDR1 is LGHNA and CDR2 is YSLEER in the germline V gene. The CDR3 length is 14 residues. The germline V and J ends were trimmed by 1 base and 2 bases, with 5 bases remaining between them. In nucleotides, the CDR3 is TGCGCCAGCAGCCAAGGGGCGACTAATGAAAAACTGTTTTTT. It translates to CASSQGATNEKLFF.

V usage is TRBV5-1 and J usage is TRBJ2-2, with 7 bases matching TRBD1. The ends lost 0 bases at V and 11 bases at J; junction bases unmatched: 4. The germline gives CDR1 SGHRS, CDR2 YFSETQ. The CDR3 length is 13 residues. The CDR3 spells CASSLDRGGELFF. DNA of the CDR3: TGCGCCAGCAGCTTGGACAGGGGCGGCGAGCTGTTTTTT.

V gene TRBV10-3 combines with J gene TRBJ2-7, with 7 positions matching TRBD2. The CDR3 length is 16 residues. V was pared by 4 bases and J by 1 base, with 10 bases of the junction left unmatched. Per germline, CDR1 ENHRY and CDR2 SYGVKD. CDR3 residues: CAISGIARGTSYEQYF. For the CDR3, the DNA is TGTGCCATCAGTGGAATCGCGCGGGGGACTTCCTACGAGCAGTACTTC.

V is TRBV19 and J is TRBJ1-1, with D maybe TRBD1 (5 bases). Trimming took off 3 bases at V and 3 bases at J, with 8 bases between the two ends. The CDR3 spans 13 residues. CDR1 is LNHDA, CDR2 SQIVND, per germline (reference sequence). The CDR3 loop is CASSIGGDTEAFF. CDR3 DNA: TGTGCCAGTAGTATTGGAGGGGACACTGAAGCTTTCTTT.

The rearrangement joins TRBV7-9 to TRBJ2-7; D remains ambiguous. The CDR3 sequence is 12 residues long. Germline V lookup: CDR1 SEHNR, CDR2 FQNEAQ (reference sequence). V lost 5 bases to trimming and J lost 4 bases, with 9 bases between them. CDR3 sequence (DNA): TGTGCCAGCAGCCCCATCAGATACGAGCAGTACTTC. It specifies CASSPIRYEQYF.

The rearrangement joins TRBV7-2 to TRBJ1-2; unclear D gene. V lost 5 bases to trimming and J lost 4 bases, with 11 bases between them. The CDR3 consists of 13 residues. The germline CDR1 and CDR2 sequences are SGHTA and FQGNSA. The CDR3 DNA sequence: TGTGCCAGCAGCCCACTTCTCCCCTATGGCTACACCTTC. Translating it yields CASSPLLPYGYTF.

V usage is TRBV9 and J usage is TRBJ1-5; D is unclear. This CDR3 contains 15 residues. CDR1 and CDR2 from the germline V gene are SGDLS and YYNGEE. Trimming left V 4 bases short and J 2 bases short, with 13 bases between. The CDR3 DNA sequence: TGTGCCAGCAGCCAGACCCCTGGAGGCAATCAGCCCCAGCATTTT. The encoded protein is CASSQTPGGNQPQHF. Variable domain in full (rest from reference TRBV9 and TRBJ1-5): DSGVTQTPKHLITATGQRVTLRCSPRSGDLSVYWYQQSLDQGLQFLIQYYNGEERAKGNILERFSAQQFPDLHSELNLSSLELGDSALYFCASSQTPGGNQPQHFGDGTRLSIL.

V usage is TRBV11-1 and J usage is TRBJ2-7, with a possible D match to TRBD2 (5 bases). The CDR3 extends over 14 amino acids. Between the trimmed V and J ends, which lost 1 base and 3 bases, there was a span of 10 bases. Per germline, CDR1 SGHAT and CDR2 FQDESV (reference sequence). The CDR3 loop is CASSLGGLNYEQYF. The CDR3 bases are TGTGCCAGCAGCTTAGGTGGACTCAACTACGAGCAGTACTTC.

This clone has only one observation. The chain joins TRBV13 to TRBJ1-2; D not certain. This CDR3 contains 15 residues. V was cut by 0 bases and J by 1 base, with 9 bases left in between. CDR1 and CDR2 from the germline V gene are PRHDT and FYEKMQ (reference sequence). CDR3 DNA sequence: TGTGCCAGCAGCTTAGGGTGGGCCTTTAACTATGGCTACACCTTC. Protein sequence: CASSLGWAFNYGYTF.

The genes are TRBV3-1 (or the pseudogene TRBV3-2) and TRBJ2-2; unclear D gene. The ends were cut back, 1 base at V and 7 bases at J, with 10 bases in the middle. The CDR3 has 14 residues. Germline values: CDR1 LGHDT, CDR2 YNNKEL (reference sequence). In DNA form, the CDR3 reads TGTGCCAGCAGCCAAGCCCAAGCCCGCGGGGAGCTGTTTTTT. Translation: CASSQAQARGELFF.

This chain links TRBV11-2 with TRBJ2-1, with 9 bases matching TRBD2. The CDR3 spans 16 residues. Germline V gene data show CDR1 as SGHAT and CDR2 as FQNNGV. With 2 bases clipped from V and 5 bases from J, the junction kept 7 bases outside the gene matches. The CDR3 region is CASSLRRLAGNNEQFF. In DNA, the CDR3 is TGTGCCAGCAGCTTACGGCGGCTAGCGGGAAACAATGAGCAGTTCTTC.

The chain links TRBV28 to TRBJ1-5, with 7 positions matching TRBD1. Germline values: CDR1 MDHEN, CDR2 SYDVKM. Unmatched junction bases numbered 6, after V lost 3 bases and J lost 7 bases. This CDR3 has 14 amino acids. CDR3 protein: CASSFIRGDQPQHF. Written as DNA, the CDR3 is TGTGCCAGCAGTTTCATCAGGGGGGACCAGCCCCAGCATTTT.

In DNA form, the CDR3 reads TGTGCCAGCAGCTTGAGACAGGGCGCGTTCTCTGGAAACACCATATATTTT. Translation: CASSLRQGAFSGNTIYF. This chain links TRBV7-2 with TRBJ1-3, with 7 positions matching TRBD1. Germline CDR1 reads SGHTA; CDR2 reads FQGNSA. The junction had 8 bases not matched to a gene; V was cut back by 3 bases and J by 0 bases. The CDR3 is made up of 17 amino acids.

This clone was seen once. This sequence joins TRBV6-5 and TRBJ1-1, with TRBD1 identical over 7 bases. Looked up from germline, CDR1 is MNHEY and CDR2 is SVGAGI. V shed 6 bases, J shed 0 bases, and the junction held 1 base outside the gene matches. The CDR3 loop spans 13 amino acids. The CDR3 nucleotides read TGTGCCAGCAGCGGGACAGTGAACACTGAAGCTTTCTTT. This codes for CASSGTVNTEAFF.

The chain recombines TRBV9 with TRBJ2-2, with D possibly TRBD2 on 5 matching bases. Trimming removed 2 bases from V and 2 bases from J, with 7 bases in between. Germline CDR1 reads SGDLS; CDR2 reads YYNGEE. This CDR3 spans 14 amino acids. The CDR3 nucleotides read TGTGCCAGCAGCGTGGGAGTTAACACCGGGGAGCTGTTTTTT. It encodes CASSVGVNTGELFF.

The chain links TRBV6-4 to TRBJ1-3; TRBD1 agrees at 8 bases. J lost 0 bases, V lost 9 bases, and 10 bases had no gene match. CDR1 is MRHNA and CDR2 is SNTAGT in the germline V gene. This CDR3 spans 16 amino acids. The CDR3 coding sequence is TGTGCCAGGGGGGGGGACAGGCCAACCTCTGGAAACACCATATATTTT. This translates into CARGGDRPTSGNTIYF.

This chain links TRBV11-3 with TRBJ2-3; 11 nucleotides match TRBD2. Looked up from germline, CDR1 is SGHNT and CDR2 is YENEEA. The CDR3 loop spans 17 amino acids. The V segment lost 1 base and the J segment 2 bases; nucleotides outside the gene matches: 5. This CDR3 reads CASSLGRLAGHTDTQYF. As DNA, the CDR3 is TGTGCCAGCAGCTTAGGAAGACTAGCGGGACACACAGATACGCAGTATTTT.

The chain uses TRBV5-8 and TRBJ1-5; D possibly corresponds to TRBD1 (5 bases). CDR1 and CDR2 from the germline V gene are SGHTS and YDEGEE. The ends were cut back, 3 bases at V and 8 bases at J, with 24 bases in the middle. This CDR3 is 17 amino acids long. In DNA form, the CDR3 reads TGTGCCAGCAGCTCTAGGGCAGGGCTCGGCGGAAGAAAGCCCCAGCATTTT. Amino acids: CASSSRAGLGGRKPQHF.

The rearrangement uses TRBV5-1 and TRBJ1-2; the D gene is possibly TRBD1 (6 bases). CDR3 size: 16 residues. The germline CDR1 and CDR2 sequences are SGHRS and YFSETQ. The V end was cut by 1 base, the J end by 1 base, with 14 bases between. The CDR3: CASSLRTGTLNYGYTF. The CDR3, as DNA: TGCGCCAGCAGCTTGAGAACCGGGACACTTAACTATGGCTACACCTTC.

The chain couples TRBV5-1 to TRBJ1-4; 9 positions agree with TRBD1. V lost 5 bases to trimming and J lost 8 bases; unmatched junction nucleotides: 4. The CDR3 consists of 13 residues. The germline CDR1 and CDR2 sequences are SGHRS and YFSETQ. In DNA form, the CDR3 reads TGCGCCAGCAGTCGGGACAGGGCGGAAAAACTGTTTTTT. It encodes CASSRDRAEKLFF.

The chain carries TRBV10-3 and TRBJ2-7; D may be TRBD1 (6 bases). V lost 5 bases and J 1 base, leaving 12 bases between the germline ends. The CDR3 covers 14 residues. Germline CDR1 and CDR2: ENHRY and SYGVKD. CDR3 region: CAISLKGESYEQYF. DNA of the CDR3: TGTGCCATCAGTTTAAAGGGGGAGTCCTACGAGCAGTACTTC.

The CDR3 is CSSSPGGSNYGYTF. The DNA of the CDR3 is TGCAGCAGTAGCCCAGGGGGTTCTAACTATGGCTACACCTTC. V is TRBV29-1 and J is TRBJ1-2; 7 bases agree with TRBD1. Germline CDR1 SQVTM, CDR2 ANQGSEA. V lost 8 bases to trimming and J lost 0 bases; unmatched junction nucleotides: 9. There are 14 residues in the CDR3.

The V and J genes are TRBV4-1 and TRBJ2-1; D ambiguous. Germline CDR1 and CDR2: MGHRA and YSYEKL. This CDR3 region has 15 residues. Between the trimmed V and J ends, which lost 3 bases and 4 bases, there was a span of 13 bases. DNA for the CDR3: TGCGCCAGCAGCCACGATATTGGGCTTTACAATGAGCAGTTCTTC. Amino acid sequence: CASSHDIGLYNEQFF.

V and J are TRBV2 and TRBJ1-2; D might be TRBD1 (6 bases). The V and J ends lost 6 bases and 5 bases respectively, with 19 bases between them. The CDR3 has 15 amino acids. The germline V gene has CDR1 SNHLY and CDR2 FYNNEI. CDR3 loop: CASSSKQGQPYGYTF. CDR3 sequence (DNA): TGTGCCAGCAGCTCCAAGCAGGGGCAACCTTATGGCTACACCTTC.

The chain recombines TRBV2 with TRBJ2-7, with D maybe TRBD2 (7 bases). The germline V gene encodes CDR1 SNHLY and CDR2 FYNNEI. V was clipped by 8 bases and J by 11 bases, with 22 bases between them. There are 13 residues in the CDR3. Here the CDR3 DNA reads TGTGCCAGCTCTGTGGGGGGGCTTAAGTTAAAGTACTTC. Its translation: CASSVGGLKLKYF.

The chain is built from TRBV19 and TRBJ1-2; D is unresolved. Per germline, CDR1 LNHDA and CDR2 SQIVND (reference sequence). The CDR3 extends over 13 amino acids. Trimming pared 7 bases from V and 6 bases from J, leaving 15 bases between. CDR3 protein: CASNPTPEDGYTF. The CDR3 DNA reads TGTGCCAGTAACCCGACACCGGAGGATGGCTACACCTTC.

The J gene is TRBJ2-3, the V gene TRBV4-3; D call uncertain. The germline V gene encodes CDR1 LGHNA and CDR2 YSLEER. V lost 1 base, J lost 0 bases, and 11 bases lay in between. The CDR3 is made up of 16 amino acids. This chain's CDR3 is CASSQGRSLSTDTQYF. In nucleotides, the CDR3 is TGCGCCAGCAGCCAAGGTCGTAGCCTAAGCACAGATACGCAGTATTTT.

About this clone: This sample also contains other DNA sequences that code for the same CDR3. The chain couples TRBV4-2 to TRBJ1-1; TRBD1 aligns across 7 bases. The germline CDR1 and CDR2 sequences are LGHNA and YNFKEQ. The trim removed 1 base at V and 3 bases at J, leaving 2 bases unmatched. This CDR3 comprises 14 residues. The CDR3 spells CASSQGQGYTEAFF. CDR3 nucleotides: TGTGCCAGCAGCCAAGGACAGGGCTACACTGAAGCTTTCTTT.

This chain joins TRBV19 and TRBJ2-7, with 8 nucleotides matching TRBD1. V trimming: 5 bases; J trimming: 0 bases; junction bases outside the gene matches: 6. Germline-derived CDR1 and CDR2 are LNHDA and SQIVND (reference sequence). The CDR3 has 15 amino acids. CDR3 sequence reads: CASSYAGTGSYEQYF. The CDR3 DNA reads as TGTGCCAGTAGTTACGCCGGGACAGGCTCCTACGAGCAGTACTTC. Variable domain in full (rest from reference TRBV19 and TRBJ2-7): DGGITQSPKYLFRKEGQNVTLSCEQNLNHDAMYWYRQDPGQGLRLIYYSQIVNDFQKGDIAEGYSVSREKKESFPLTVTSAQKNPTAFYLCASSYAGTGSYEQYFGPGTRLTVT.